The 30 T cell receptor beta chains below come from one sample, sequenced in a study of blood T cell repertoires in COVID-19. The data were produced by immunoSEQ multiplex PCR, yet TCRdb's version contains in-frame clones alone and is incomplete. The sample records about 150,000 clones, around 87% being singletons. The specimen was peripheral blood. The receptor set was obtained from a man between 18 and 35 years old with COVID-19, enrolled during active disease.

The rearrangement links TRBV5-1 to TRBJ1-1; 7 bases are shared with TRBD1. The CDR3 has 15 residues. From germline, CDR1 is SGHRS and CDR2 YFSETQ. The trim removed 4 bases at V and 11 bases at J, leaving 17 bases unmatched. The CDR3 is CASSLGDSSKDVAFF. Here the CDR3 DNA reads TGCGCCAGCAGCCTAGGGGACAGCTCTAAGGACGTGGCTTTCTTT.

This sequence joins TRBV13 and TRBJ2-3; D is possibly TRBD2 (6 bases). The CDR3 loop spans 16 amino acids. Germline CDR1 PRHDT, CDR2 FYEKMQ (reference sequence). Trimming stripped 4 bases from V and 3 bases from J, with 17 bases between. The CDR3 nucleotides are TGTGCCAGCAGCTCCAGAGAGGATGGGGGGACAGATACGCAGTATTTT. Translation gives CASSSREDGGTDTQYF.

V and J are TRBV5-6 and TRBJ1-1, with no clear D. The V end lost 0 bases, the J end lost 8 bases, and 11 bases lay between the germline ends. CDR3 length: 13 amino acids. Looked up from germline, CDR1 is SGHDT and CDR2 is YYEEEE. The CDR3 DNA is TGTGCCAGCAGCTTGGCCGGCACGCGGGAAGCTTTCTTT. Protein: CASSLAGTREAFF. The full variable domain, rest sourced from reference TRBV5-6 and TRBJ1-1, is DAGVTQSPTHLIKTRGQQVTLRCSPKSGHDTVSWYQQALGQGPQFIFQYYEEEERQRGNFPDRFSGHQFPNYSSELNVNALLLGDSALYLCASSLAGTREAFFGQGTRLTVV.

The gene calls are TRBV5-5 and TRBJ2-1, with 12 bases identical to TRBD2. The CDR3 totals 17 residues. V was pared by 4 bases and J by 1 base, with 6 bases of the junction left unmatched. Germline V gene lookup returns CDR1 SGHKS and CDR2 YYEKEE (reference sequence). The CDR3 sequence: CASSRLAGEGSYNEQFF. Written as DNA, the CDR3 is TGTGCCAGCAGCCGACTAGCGGGAGAGGGGTCCTACAATGAGCAGTTCTTC.

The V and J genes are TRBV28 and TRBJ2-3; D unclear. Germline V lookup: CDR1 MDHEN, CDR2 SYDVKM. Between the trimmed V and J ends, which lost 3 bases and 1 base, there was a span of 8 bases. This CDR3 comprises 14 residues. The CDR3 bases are TGTGCCAGCAGTTTCGGTCAGGGCACAGATACGCAGTATTTT. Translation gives CASSFGQGTDTQYF.

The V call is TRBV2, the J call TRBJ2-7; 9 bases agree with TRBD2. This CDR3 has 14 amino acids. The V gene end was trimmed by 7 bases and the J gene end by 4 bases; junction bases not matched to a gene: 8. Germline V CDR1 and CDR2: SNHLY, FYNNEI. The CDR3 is CASKLAGVSYEQYF. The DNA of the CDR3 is TGTGCCAGCAAATTAGCGGGAGTAAGTTACGAGCAGTACTTC.

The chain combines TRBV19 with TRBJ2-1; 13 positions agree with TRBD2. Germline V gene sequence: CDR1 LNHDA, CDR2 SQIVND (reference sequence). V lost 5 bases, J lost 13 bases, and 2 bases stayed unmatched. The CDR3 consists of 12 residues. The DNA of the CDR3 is TGTGCCAGTAGTTGGACTAGCGGGGGCCAGTTCTTC. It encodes CASSWTSGGQFF.

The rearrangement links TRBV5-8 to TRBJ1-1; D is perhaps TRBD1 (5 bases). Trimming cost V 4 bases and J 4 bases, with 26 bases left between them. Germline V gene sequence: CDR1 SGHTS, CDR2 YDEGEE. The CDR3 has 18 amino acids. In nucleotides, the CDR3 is TGTGCCAGCAGCCCGGGGAGCGGAGGGGAGAGTGTCGGCACTGAAGCTTTCTTT. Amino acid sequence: CASSPGSGGESVGTEAFF.

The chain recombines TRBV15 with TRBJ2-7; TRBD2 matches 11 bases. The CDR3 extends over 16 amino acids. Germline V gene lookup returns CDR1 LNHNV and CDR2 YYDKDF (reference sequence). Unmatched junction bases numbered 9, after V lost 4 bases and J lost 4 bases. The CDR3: CATSNVRTSGSYEQYF. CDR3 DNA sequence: TGTGCCACCAGCAACGTGAGAACTAGCGGGAGTTACGAGCAGTACTTC.

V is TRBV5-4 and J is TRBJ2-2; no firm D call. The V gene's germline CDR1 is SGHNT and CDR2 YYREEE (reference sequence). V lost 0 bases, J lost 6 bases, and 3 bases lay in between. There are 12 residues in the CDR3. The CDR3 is CASSLGPGELFF. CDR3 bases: TGTGCCAGCAGCTTGGGGCCCGGGGAGCTGTTTTTT. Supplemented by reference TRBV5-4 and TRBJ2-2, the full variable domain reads ETGVTQSPTHLIKTRGQQVTLRCSSQSGHNTVSWYQQALGQGPQFIFQYYREEENGRGNFPPRFSGLQFPNYSSELNVNALELDDSALYLCASSLGPGELFFGEGSRLTVL.

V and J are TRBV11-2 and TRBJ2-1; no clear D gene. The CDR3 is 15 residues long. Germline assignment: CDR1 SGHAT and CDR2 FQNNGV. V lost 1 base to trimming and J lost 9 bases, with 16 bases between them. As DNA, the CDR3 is TGTGCCAGCAGCTTAGCCGATACTACGGTTCTTGAGCAGTTCTTC. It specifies CASSLADTTVLEQFF. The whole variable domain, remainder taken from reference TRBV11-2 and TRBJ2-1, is EAGVAQSPRYKIIEKRQSVAFWCNPISGHATLYWYQQILGQGPKLLIQFQNNGVVDDSQLPKDRFSAERLKGVDSTLKIQPAKLEDSAVYLCASSLADTTVLEQFFGPGTRLTVL.

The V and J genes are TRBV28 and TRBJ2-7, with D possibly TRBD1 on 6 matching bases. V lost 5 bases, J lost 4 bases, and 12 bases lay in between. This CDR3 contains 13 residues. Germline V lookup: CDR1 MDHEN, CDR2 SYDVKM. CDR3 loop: CASSTGTIYEQYF. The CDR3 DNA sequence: TGTGCCAGCAGTACAGGGACCATTTACGAGCAGTACTTC.

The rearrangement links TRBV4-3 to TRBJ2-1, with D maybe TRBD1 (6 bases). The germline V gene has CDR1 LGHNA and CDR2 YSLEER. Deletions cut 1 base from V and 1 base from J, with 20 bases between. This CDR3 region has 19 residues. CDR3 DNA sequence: TGCGCCAGCAGCCAAGCGAAGACAGGCCGCCTATCTTCCTACAATGAGCAGTTCTTC. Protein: CASSQAKTGRLSSYNEQFF.

The CDR3 DNA reads as TGTGCCAGCAGCCAAGAGACGACTAGCTCAATACGAGGGCAGTACTTC. Translation gives CASSQETTSSIRGQYF. This chain connects TRBV3-1 (or the pseudogene TRBV3-2) to TRBJ2-7; 7 nucleotides line up with TRBD2. Germline-derived CDR1 and CDR2 are LGHDT and YNNKEL (reference sequence). With V trimmed by 0 bases and J by 9 bases, 14 bases remained unmatched. This CDR3 comprises 16 residues.

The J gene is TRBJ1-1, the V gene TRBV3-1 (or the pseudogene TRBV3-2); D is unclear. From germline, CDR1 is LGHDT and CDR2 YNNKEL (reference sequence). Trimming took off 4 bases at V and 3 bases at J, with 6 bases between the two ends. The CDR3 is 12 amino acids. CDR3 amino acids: CASSRADTEAFF. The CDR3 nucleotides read TGTGCCAGCAGCCGCGCGGACACTGAAGCTTTCTTT.

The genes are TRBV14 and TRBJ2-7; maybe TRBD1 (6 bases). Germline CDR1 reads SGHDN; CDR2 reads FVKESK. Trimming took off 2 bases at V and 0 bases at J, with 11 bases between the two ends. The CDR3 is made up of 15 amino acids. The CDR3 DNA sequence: TGTGCCAGCAGCCAATACAGGGCGAGCTCCTACGAGCAGTACTTC. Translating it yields CASSQYRASSYEQYF.

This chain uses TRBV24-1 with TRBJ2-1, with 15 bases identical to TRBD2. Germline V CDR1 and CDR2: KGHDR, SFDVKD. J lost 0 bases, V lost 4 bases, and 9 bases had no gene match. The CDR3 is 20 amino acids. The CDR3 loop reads CATSDSPGLAGGRSYNEQFF. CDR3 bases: TGTGCCACCAGTGACTCTCCGGGACTAGCGGGAGGCCGCTCCTACAATGAGCAGTTCTTC.

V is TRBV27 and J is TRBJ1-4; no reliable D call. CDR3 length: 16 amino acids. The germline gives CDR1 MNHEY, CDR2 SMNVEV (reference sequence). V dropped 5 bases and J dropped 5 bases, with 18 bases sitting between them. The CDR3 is CASSMQAVTENEKLFF. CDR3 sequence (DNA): TGTGCCAGCAGTATGCAAGCGGTGACCGAAAATGAAAAACTGTTTTTT.

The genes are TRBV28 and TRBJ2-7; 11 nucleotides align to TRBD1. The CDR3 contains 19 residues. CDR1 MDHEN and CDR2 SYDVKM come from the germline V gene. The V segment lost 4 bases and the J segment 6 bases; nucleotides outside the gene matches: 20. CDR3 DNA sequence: TGTGCCAGCAGTTCCCTCGGACAGGGGGCTCCTGTACGCTACGCCGAGCAGTACTTC. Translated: CASSSLGQGAPVRYAEQYF.

The CDR3 region has the DNA TGCGCCAGCAGCCAAGGGGAGAGTAATTCACCCCTCCACTTT. Amino acid sequence: CASSQGESNSPLHF. The V gene is TRBV4-3, the J gene TRBJ1-6; D unclear. The CDR3 sequence is 14 residues long. Trimming stripped 1 base from V and 6 bases from J, with 7 bases between. The germline CDR1 and CDR2 sequences are LGHNA and YSLEER.

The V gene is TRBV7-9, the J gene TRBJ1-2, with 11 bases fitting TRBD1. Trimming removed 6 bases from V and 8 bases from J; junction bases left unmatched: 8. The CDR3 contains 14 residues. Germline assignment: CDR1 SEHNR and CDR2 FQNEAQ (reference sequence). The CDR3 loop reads CASSYGQGAQGYTF. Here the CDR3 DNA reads TGTGCCAGCAGTTATGGACAGGGGGCGCAGGGCTACACCTTC.

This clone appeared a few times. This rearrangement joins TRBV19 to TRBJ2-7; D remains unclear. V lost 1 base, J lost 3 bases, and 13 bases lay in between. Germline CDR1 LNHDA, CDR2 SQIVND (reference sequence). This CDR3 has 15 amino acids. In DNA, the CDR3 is TGTGCCAGTAGTATAGGAGGCAGTGATTACTACGAGCAGTACTTC. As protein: CASSIGGSDYYEQYF.

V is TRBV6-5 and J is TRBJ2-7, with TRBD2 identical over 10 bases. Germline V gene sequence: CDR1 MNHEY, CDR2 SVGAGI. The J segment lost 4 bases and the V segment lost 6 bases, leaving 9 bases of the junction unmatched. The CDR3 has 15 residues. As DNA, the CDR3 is TGTGCCAGCAGCCGATATCTAGCGGGAGCGTACGAGCAGTACTTC. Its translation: CASSRYLAGAYEQYF.

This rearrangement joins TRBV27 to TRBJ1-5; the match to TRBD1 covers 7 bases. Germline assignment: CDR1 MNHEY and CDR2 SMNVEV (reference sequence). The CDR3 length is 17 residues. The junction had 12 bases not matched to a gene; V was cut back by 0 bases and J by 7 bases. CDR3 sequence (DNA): TGTGCCAGCAGTTTATCAGGCGACAGGGAGTTCCCCCAGCCCCAGCATTTT. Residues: CASSLSGDREFPQPQHF.

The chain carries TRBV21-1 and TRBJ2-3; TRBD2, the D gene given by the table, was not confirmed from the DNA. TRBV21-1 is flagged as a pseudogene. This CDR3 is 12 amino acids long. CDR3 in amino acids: CASPFSTDTQYF. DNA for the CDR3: TGTGCCAGCCCGTTCTCCACAGATACGCAGTATTTT.

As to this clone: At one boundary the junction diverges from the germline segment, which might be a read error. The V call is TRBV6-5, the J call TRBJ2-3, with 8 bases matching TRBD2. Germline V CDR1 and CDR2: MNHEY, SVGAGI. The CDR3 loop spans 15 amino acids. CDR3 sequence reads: CASSRAGVDADTQCF. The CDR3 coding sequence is TGTGCCAGCAGTCGAGCGGGAGTTGACGCAGATACGCAGTGTTTT.

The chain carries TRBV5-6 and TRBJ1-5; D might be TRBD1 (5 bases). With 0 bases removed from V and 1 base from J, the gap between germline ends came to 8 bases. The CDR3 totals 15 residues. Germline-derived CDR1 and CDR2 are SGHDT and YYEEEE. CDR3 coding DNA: TGTGCCAGCAGCTTGGCCTGGGGCAGCAATCAGCCCCAGCATTTT. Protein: CASSLAWGSNQPQHF. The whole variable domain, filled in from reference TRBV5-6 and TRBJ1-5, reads DAGVTQSPTHLIKTRGQQVTLRCSPKSGHDTVSWYQQALGQGPQFIFQYYEEEERQRGNFPDRFSGHQFPNYSSELNVNALLLGDSALYLCASSLAWGSNQPQHFGDGTRLSIL.

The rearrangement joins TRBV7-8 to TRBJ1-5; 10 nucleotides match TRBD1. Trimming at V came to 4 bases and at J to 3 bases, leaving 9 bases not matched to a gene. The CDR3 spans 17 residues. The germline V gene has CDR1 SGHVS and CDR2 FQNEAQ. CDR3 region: CASSSALTGGFNQPQHF. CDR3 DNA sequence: TGTGCCAGCAGCTCCGCTTTGACAGGGGGCTTCAATCAGCCCCAGCATTTT.

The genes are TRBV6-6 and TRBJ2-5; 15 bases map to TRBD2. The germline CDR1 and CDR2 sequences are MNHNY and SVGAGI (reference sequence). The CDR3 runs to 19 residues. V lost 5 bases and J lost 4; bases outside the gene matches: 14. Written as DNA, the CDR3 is TGTGCCAGCAGTCCGCACGGGGGGACTAGCGGGAGGAGAGGAGAGACCCAGTACTTC. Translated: CASSPHGGTSGRRGETQYF.

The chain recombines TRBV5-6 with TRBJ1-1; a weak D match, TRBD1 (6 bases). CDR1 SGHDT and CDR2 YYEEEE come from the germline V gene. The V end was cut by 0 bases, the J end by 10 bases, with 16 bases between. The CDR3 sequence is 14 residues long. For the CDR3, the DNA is TGTGCCAGCAGCTTGGCCAACAGGGAACGGGTAGCTTTCTTT. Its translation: CASSLANRERVAFF.